This T cell receptor (beta chain) came from a study of cytomegalovirus exposure and HLA in healthy donors. Findings and caveats of the study: Segments of the TCR beta V type were, in most cases, productive about 90% or about 30% of the time in an earlier analysis.

Researchers ran the PCR with 60 Vbeta and 13 Jbeta primers. Produced via immunoSEQ multiplex PCR; TCRdb's table is partial and in-frame only. This table has about 120,000 clones, 70% to 85% appearing once. Regarding this clone: The antigen is unknown.

There are 12 residues in the CDR3. V was cut by 5 bases and J by 8 bases, with 15 bases left in between. The germline V gene has CDR1 GTSNPN and CDR2 SVGIG (reference sequence). The sequenced sample was PBMCs. The sequence came from a man aged 35-49 years in good health and CMV-seropositive. This chain uses TRBV30 with TRBJ1-2, with D unresolved. DNA for the CDR3: TGTGCCTGGGGCCACGGTAGGAGCGGCTACACCTTC. Its protein product is CAWGHGRSGYTF.